A single T cell receptor beta chain is shown here with its context. Its antigen is not identified. This record belongs to a study of cytomegalovirus exposure and HLA in healthy donors. On the study more broadly: Of some 410 genotyped donors, roughly 76% grouped in the Caucasian-associated ancestry cluster. Regarding the study as a whole: Later analysis suggested links between common viral pathogens and several top significant clusters. Later on, analysis showed that most CMV-associated TCR beta chains appeared to be HLA-restricted. Among TCR beta chains, those listed as cytomegalovirus-associated numbered around 180.

Primers for the PCR totalled 60 Vbeta and 13 Jbeta. The protocol was immunoSEQ multiplex PCR, while the TCRdb copy is restricted to in-frame clones and leaves out a portion. Of 72,000 or so clones detected, about 80% appear once; the ten largest clones hold roughly 8%. After removal of 0 bases from V and 8 bases from J, the junction contained 3 bases not matched to a gene. The CDR3 is made up of 14 amino acids. Per germline, CDR1 MGHRA and CDR2 YSYEKL. The chain employs TRBV4-1 and TRBJ1-4; 7 bases map to TRBD1. The sequenced sample consisted of PBMCs. This clonotype originated in a young man in good health and CMV-seropositive. The CDR3, as DNA: TGCGCCAGCAGCCAAGACGGCAGGGGGGAAAAACTGTTTTTT. Amino acid sequence: CASSQDGRGEKLFF.